This T cell receptor (beta chain) came from a study of blood T cell repertoires in COVID-19 (dated by TCRdb to the early 2020s). With respect to the entire study: Collaborator samples came from the United States, Italy and Spain and covered acute and convalescent phases of COVID-19. The material from the prospective study consisted of cDNA or gDNA derived from T cells, B-cell-depleted T cells, or PBMCs. Subjects who had been exposed to COVID-19, were actively infected with it, or had recovered from it provided the deeply sampled blood TCRbeta repertoires that made up the dataset. The repertoires were released in a freely available public database meant as a resource for research on the immune response to SARS-CoV-2. Samples were obtained from the ongoing ImmuneRACE study (first 160 participants) and from 950 to 1,500 subjects provided by 6 global collaborators. Nearly every sample came with metadata listing a de-identified subject ID, COVID-19 status, age in years and sex. HLA class I and class II types, where available, came from metadata supplied by the sample provider rather than from assay-based typing.

TCRbeta CDR3 regions were amplified from genomic DNA by means of the immunoSEQ Assay, a bias-controlled multiplex PCR. The source study handled its data this way. The number of nucleated cells in each sample was estimated by amplification of reference gene primers within the assay. To quantify the absolute abundance of each unique TCRbeta CDR3 rearrangement, sequence reads were collapsed and filtered. For each sample, productive Simpson clonality was calculated as the square root of Simpson's diversity index over productive rearrangements. TCRdb re-hosts the immuneACCESS table, in-frame sequences only. Its copies lack some clones; in the studies checked, an unresolved V gene accounts for under half of them, and the cause for the rest is not known. V, J and clone size are those of that table, while D and trimming were read from the DNA. A total of 47,000 or so clones appear in this sample, 81% of them only once. Approximately 20% of the sample goes to the ten largest clones.

On this clone: Its antigen remains undetermined. No base qualities exist here, and no much larger clone lies one base off it.

From the germline V gene, CDR1 is SGHNT and CDR2 is YENEEA. A distance of 14 bases separates the germline ends of V and J, which lose 4 bases and 5 bases respectively. Taken from cysteine to phenylalanine, the CDR3 has 14 residues. This entry keeps only the CDR3 DNA: 42 bases, framed from base 1. The paper as a whole reports these results and caveats: Clinical and demographic metadata were provided uncurated, with the amount varying by source and participant.

At one collaborating source in Seattle, patients were enrolled during active infection and were followed longitudinally through the course of disease. Each collaborating institution followed its own protocols to collect whole blood in K2EDTA tubes. For TCRbeta analysis, collaborators shipped samples as frozen whole blood, isolated PBMCs, or DNA extracted from either of those sample types. The chain employs TRBV11-3 and TRBJ2-5; matching of 5 bases hints at TRBD2 as the D gene. The sample consisted of peripheral blood. This receptor was identified in a woman over 75 with COVID-19, enrolled during active disease. The CDR3: CASSSPLAPETQYF. The nucleotide sequence is given as TGTGCCAGCAGCTCCCCCCTAGCTCCGGAGACCCAGTACTTC.